This T cell receptor beta chain emerged from a study of Ad26.COV2.S vaccination and SARS-CoV-2 variants. Study overall: Once or twice, 56 days apart, Ad26.COV2.S was delivered intramuscularly. Study-wide findings and caveats: Vaccinated individuals (as opposed to placebo recipients) had higher spike-specific TCR breadth. Vaccinated and placebo-treated recipients had similar non-spike TCR breadth.

Profiled with immunoSEQ multiplex PCR; TCRdb holds only in-frame clones, not every one. The sample lists fewer than 800,000 clones; 80% to 90% were seen once. Notes on this clone: Its antigen remains unknown.

Specified treatment: around 19 received Ad26.COV2.S at low or high dose, single or two shots; roughly five received placebo; per-sample allocation not given. Sampling happened 63 days after the first vaccine or placebo injection. Germline V gene sequence: CDR1 ENHRY, CDR2 SYGVKD. The CDR3 length is 14 residues. Trimming cost V 5 bases and J 5 bases; bases outside gene matches: 3. Source: peripheral blood, taken in a trial of Ad26.COV2.S vaccine versus placebo. The chain has TRBV10-3 and TRBJ2-2, with TRBD1 matching 9 bases. This receptor was identified in a person between 18 and 60 years old who received the Ad26.COV2.S COVID-19 vaccine or a placebo. The CDR3 reads CAISRQGGTGELFF. In nucleotides, the CDR3 is TGTGCCATCAGTCGACAGGGGGGAACCGGGGAGCTGTTTTTT.